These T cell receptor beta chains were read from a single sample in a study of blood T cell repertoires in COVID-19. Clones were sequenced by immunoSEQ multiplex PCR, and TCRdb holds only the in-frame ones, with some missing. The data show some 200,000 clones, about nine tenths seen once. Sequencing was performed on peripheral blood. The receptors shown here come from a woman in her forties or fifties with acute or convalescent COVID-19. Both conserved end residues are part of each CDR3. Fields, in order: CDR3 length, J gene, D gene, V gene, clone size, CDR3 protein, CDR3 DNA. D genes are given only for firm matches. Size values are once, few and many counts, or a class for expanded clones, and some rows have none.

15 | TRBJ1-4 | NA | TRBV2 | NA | CATTLGQAHNEKLFF | TGTGCCACCACTCTGGGTCAGGCCCATAATGAAAAACTGTTTTTT
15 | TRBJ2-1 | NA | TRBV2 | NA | CASSDGGAFYNEQFF | TGTGCCAGCAGTGATGGCGGAGCTTTCTACAATGAGCAGTTCTTC
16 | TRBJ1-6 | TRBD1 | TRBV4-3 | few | CASSQDEGTGNSPLHF | TGCGCCAGCAGCCAAGATGAGGGGACAGGGAATTCACCCCTCCACTTT
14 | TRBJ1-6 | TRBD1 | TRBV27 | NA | CASSLGQENSPLHF | TGTGCCAGCAGTCTGGGACAGGAGAATTCACCCCTCCACTTT
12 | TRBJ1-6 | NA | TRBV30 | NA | CAWSQGSSPLHF | TGTGCCTGGAGTCAGGGAAGCTCACCCCTCCACTTT
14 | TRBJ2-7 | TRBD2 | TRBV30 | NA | CAWSDLRGGGLRYF | TGTGCCTGGAGCGATCTTAGGGGCGGGGGGCTGAGGTACTTC
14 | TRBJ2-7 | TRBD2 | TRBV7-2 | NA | CASTLAGGTYEQYF | TGTGCCAGCACCCTAGCGGGAGGGACCTACGAGCAGTACTTC
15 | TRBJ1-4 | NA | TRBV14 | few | CASSHRTATNEKLFF | TGTGCCAGCAGCCACAGGACAGCAACTAATGAAAAACTGTTTTTT
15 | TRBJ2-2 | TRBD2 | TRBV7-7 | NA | CASSLSSGRSGELFF | TGTGCCAGCAGCTTAAGTAGCGGGAGATCCGGGGAGCTGTTTTTT
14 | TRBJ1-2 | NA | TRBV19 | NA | CASSPGVPIYGYTF | TGTGCCAGTAGTCCGGGAGTGCCTATCTATGGCTACACCTTC
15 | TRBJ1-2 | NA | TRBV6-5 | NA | CASSYSAALNYGYTF | TGTGCCAGCAGTTACTCGGCGGCCCTTAACTATGGCTACACCTTC
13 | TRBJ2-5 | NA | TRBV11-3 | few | CASSLRVGETQYF | TGTGCCAGCAGCCTCAGGGTTGGGGAGACCCAGTACTTC
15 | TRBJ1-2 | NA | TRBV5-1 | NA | CASSLGGSPNYGYTF | TGCGCCAGCAGCTTGGGCGGGTCGCCTAACTATGGCTACACCTTC
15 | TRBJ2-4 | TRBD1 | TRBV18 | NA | CASSPEQTGGAPRYF | TGTGCCAGCTCACCAGAACAAACAGGGGGCGCCCCCCGGTACTTC
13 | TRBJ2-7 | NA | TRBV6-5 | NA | CASSPSGPYEQYF | TGTGCCAGCAGTCCCAGTGGGCCCTACGAGCAGTACTTC
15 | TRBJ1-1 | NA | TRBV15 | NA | CATSRRITGGPEAFF | TGTGCCACCAGCAGACGTATAACGGGAGGCCCTGAAGCTTTCTTT
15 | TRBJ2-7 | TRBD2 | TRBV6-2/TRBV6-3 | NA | CASRPSGVRGSEQYF | TGTGCCAGCAGACCTAGCGGGGTCCGGGGAAGCGAGCAGTACTTC
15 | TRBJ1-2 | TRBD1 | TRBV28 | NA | CASSSAEGARRGYTF | TGTGCCAGCAGTTCGGCGGAGGGGGCGCGCCGCGGCTACACCTTC
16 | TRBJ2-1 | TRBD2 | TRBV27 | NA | CASSGGSGRAYNEQFF | TGTGCCAGCAGTGGGGGAAGCGGGAGGGCCTACAATGAGCAGTTCTTC
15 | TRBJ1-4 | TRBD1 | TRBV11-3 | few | CASSYRQGNNEKLFF | TGTGCCAGCAGTTATCGACAGGGAAATAATGAAAAACTGTTTTTT
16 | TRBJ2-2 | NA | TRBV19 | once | CASSITRTANTGELFF | TGTGCCAGTAGTATTACTCGGACAGCGAACACCGGGGAGCTGTTTTTT
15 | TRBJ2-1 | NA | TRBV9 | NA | CASSTTGVPYNEQFF | TGTGCCAGCAGCACGACGGGGGTGCCCTACAATGAGCAGTTCTTC
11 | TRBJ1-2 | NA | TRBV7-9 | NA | CASSFGPNLSF | TGTGCCAGCAGCTTTGGCCCGAATCTCTCCTTC
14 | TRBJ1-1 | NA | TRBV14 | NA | CASASGIGNTEAFF | TGTGCCAGCGCCTCAGGGATTGGGAACACTGAAGCTTTCTTT
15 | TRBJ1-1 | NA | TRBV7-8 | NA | CASSPTPQGFTEAFF | TGTGCCAGCAGCCCGACCCCCCAGGGATTTACTGAAGCTTTCTTT
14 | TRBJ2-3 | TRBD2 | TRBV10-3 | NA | CASCSGSGADTQYF | TGTGCCAGCTGTAGCGGGAGCGGTGCAGATACGCAGTATTTT
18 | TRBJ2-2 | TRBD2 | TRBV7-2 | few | CASSSDLGTSGDTGELFF | TGTGCCAGCAGCTCCGACCTGGGGACTAGCGGGGACACGGGGGAGCTGTTTTTT
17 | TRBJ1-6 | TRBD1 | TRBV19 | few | CASSRAQGARGNSPLHF | TGTGCCAGTAGCCGGGCACAGGGGGCGCGGGGGAATTCACCCCTCCACTTT
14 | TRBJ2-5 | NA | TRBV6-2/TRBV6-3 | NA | CASSRSGLQETQYF | TGTGCCAGCAGTCGGTCAGGGCTACAAGAGACCCAGTACTTC
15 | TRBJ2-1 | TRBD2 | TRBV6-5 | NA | CATWRPSGGSNEQFF | TGTGCCACATGGCGTCCTAGCGGGGGATCCAATGAGCAGTTCTTC
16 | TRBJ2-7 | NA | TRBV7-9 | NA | CASSSFSRGFTYEQYF | TGTGCCAGCAGCTCCTTTTCCAGGGGCTTCACCTACGAGCAGTACTTC
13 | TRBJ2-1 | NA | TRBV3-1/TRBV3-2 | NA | CASSRGSGNEQFF | TGTGCCAGCAGCCGAGGCAGCGGGAATGAGCAGTTCTTC
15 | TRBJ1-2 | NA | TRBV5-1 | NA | CASSQGGALSLGYTF | TGCGCCAGCAGCCAGGGAGGGGCTCTTTCATTAGGCTACACCTTC
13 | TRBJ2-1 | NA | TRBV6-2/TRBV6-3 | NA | CASSYVLGDEQFF | TGTGCCAGCAGTTACGTTCTGGGCGATGAGCAGTTCTTC
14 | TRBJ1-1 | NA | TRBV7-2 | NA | CASSPGWGDTEAFF | TGTGCCAGCAGCCCCGGGTGGGGGGACACTGAAGCTTTCTTT
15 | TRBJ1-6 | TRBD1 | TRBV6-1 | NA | CASSEGQGLDSPLHF | TGTGCCAGCAGTGAAGGACAGGGGCTAGATTCACCCCTCCACTTT
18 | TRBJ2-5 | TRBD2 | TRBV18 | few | CASSPPTSGGLLVETQYF | TGTGCCAGCTCACCACCGACTAGCGGGGGTCTTCTTGTGGAGACCCAGTACTTC
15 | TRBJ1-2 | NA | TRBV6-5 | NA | CASTNPSQGTSRYTF | TGTGCCAGCACTAACCCGTCACAGGGAACTTCCCGCTACACCTTC
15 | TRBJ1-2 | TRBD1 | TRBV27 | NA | CASSVRTGGNYGYTF | TGTGCCAGCAGTGTCCGGACAGGGGGTAACTATGGCTACACCTTC
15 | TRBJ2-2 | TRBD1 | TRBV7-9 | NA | CASSRPGQGTGELFF | TGTGCCAGCAGCCGACCGGGACAGGGGACCGGGGAGCTGTTTTTT
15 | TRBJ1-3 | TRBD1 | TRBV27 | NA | CASSTRGLSGNTIYF | TGTGCCAGCAGTACAAGGGGGCTATCCGGAAACACCATATATTTT
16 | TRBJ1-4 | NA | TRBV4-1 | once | CASSQERGRVDEKLFF | TGCGCCAGCAGCCAAGAACGGGGGAGGGTTGATGAAAAACTGTTTTTT
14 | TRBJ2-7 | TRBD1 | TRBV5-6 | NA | CASSFWTGRYEQYF | TGTGCCAGCAGCTTCTGGACAGGGAGGTACGAGCAGTACTTC
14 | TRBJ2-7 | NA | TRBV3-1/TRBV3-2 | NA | CASSQVGSAYEQYF | TGTGCCAGCAGCCAGGTAGGGAGCGCCTACGAGCAGTACTTC
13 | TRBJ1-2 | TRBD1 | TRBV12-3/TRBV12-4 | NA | CASSLVDRAGYTF | TGTGCCAGCAGTTTAGTGGACAGGGCTGGCTACACCTTC
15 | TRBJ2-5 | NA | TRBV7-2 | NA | CASSRGAPPRETQYF | TGTGCCAGCAGCCGTGGGGCCCCACCCCGGGAGACCCAGTACTTC
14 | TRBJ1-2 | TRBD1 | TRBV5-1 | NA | CASSLGTGVYGYTF | TGCGCCAGCAGCTTGGGGACAGGGGTCTATGGCTACACCTTC
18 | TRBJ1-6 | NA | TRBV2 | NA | CASSDYPPGVLTDSPLHF | TGTGCCAGCAGTGATTACCCCCCTGGAGTTCTGACGGATTCACCCCTCCACTTT
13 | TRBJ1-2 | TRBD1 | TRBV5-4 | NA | CASSPGQAMGYTF | TGTGCCAGCAGCCCCGGACAGGCTATGGGCTACACCTTC
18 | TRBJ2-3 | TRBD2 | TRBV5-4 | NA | CASSAGLAGGASTDTQYF | TGTGCCAGCAGCGCGGGACTAGCGGGAGGAGCTAGCACAGATACGCAGTATTTT
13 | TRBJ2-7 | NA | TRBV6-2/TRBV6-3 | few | CASSQEAQNEQYF | TGTGCCAGCAGTCAAGAGGCGCAAAACGAGCAGTACTTC
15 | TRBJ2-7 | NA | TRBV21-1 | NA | CASSLADREAYEQYF | TGTGCCAGCAGCCTTGCTGACAGGGAGGCCTACGAGCAGTACTTC
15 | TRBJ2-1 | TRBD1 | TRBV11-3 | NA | CASSHRQGDYNEQFF | TGTGCCAGCAGCCACAGACAGGGGGATTACAATGAGCAGTTCTTC